These T cell receptor beta chains were read from a single sample in a study of blood T cell repertoires in COVID-19. The repertoire was sequenced with immunoSEQ multiplex PCR; TCRdb's copy has only in-frame clones and lacks some. The sample includes some 200,000 clones, around 83% seen only once; the top ten take about 1.3%. Sequencing was done on a sample of PBMCs or T cells enriched from blood (not recorded which). The receptors here all came from a woman between 35 and 50 years old with acute COVID-19. Both conserved end residues are part of each CDR3. Only part of the rows carry a size: once, few, many, or a class if the clone is expanded.

j_call,clone_size,cdr3_length,v_call,cdr3_aa
TRBJ2-5,few,16,TRBV19,CASSMSLRGGRETQYF
TRBJ1-2,once,16,TRBV3-1/TRBV3-2,CASSERHGGGNYGYTF
TRBJ1-4,-,14,TRBV5-8,CASSVDSRYEKLFF
TRBJ1-5,-,15,TRBV4-2,CASSQDGQGGQPQHF
TRBJ2-1,-,14,TRBV5-6,CASSLGQWYNEQFF
TRBJ1-2,-,13,TRBV30,CAWSDGTGGGYTF
TRBJ1-2,-,12,TRBV10-3,CAISAQGDGYTF
TRBJ2-1,-,13,TRBV5-4,CASSSGAENEQFF
TRBJ2-7,once,18,TRBV5-1,CASSLAPSGGVIIYEQYF
TRBJ1-2,-,14,TRBV6-5,CASSLNGQGGGYTF
TRBJ1-4,-,13,TRBV30,CAWSVIRDEKLFF
TRBJ1-5,-,15,TRBV28,CASSFTGYSNQPQHF
TRBJ2-7,once,14,TRBV5-4,CASSKTGIDYEQYF
TRBJ1-1,-,13,TRBV5-1,CASSLAGTVEAFF
TRBJ1-1,few,12,TRBV10-2,CATSLVNTEAFF
TRBJ1-6,-,13,TRBV2,CASLDRGNSPLHF
TRBJ2-5,-,15,TRBV5-1,CASQLTGGGRETQYF
TRBJ2-6,-,17,TRBV19,CASSVGTGVGGANVLTF
TRBJ1-1,-,13,TRBV18,CASSPNKESEAFF
TRBJ1-1,once,13,TRBV27,CASSYGVDTEAFF
TRBJ1-3,-,12,TRBV3-1/TRBV3-2,CASSQSPNTIYF
TRBJ2-7,-,14,TRBV28,CASSRARGAYEQYF
TRBJ2-1,few,15,TRBV28,CAIQTSGGRYNEQFF
TRBJ1-2,-,13,TRBV28,CASNHSGLYGYTF
TRBJ2-7,-,13,TRBV6-5,CASSYRDSYEQYF
TRBJ2-3,-,12,TRBV5-8,CASQSWADTQYF
TRBJ2-7,few,15,TRBV29-1,CSVGGGLAGLVEQYF